This T cell receptor beta chain was sequenced in a study of T cell responses to AZD1222 COVID-19 vaccine. Comments on this clone: Its target is unknown.

Germline V gene data show CDR1 as SGHAT and CDR2 as FQNNGV. V trimming: 5 bases; J trimming: 4 bases; junction bases outside the gene matches: 0. The CDR3 totals 12 residues. Points from the study as a whole: Just a handful of people given AZD1222 tested seropositive at baseline.

TCRdb's table, derived via immunoSEQ multiplex PCR, lists solely in-frame clones and lacks some. The data show approximately 100,000 clones, 90% seen once. Analyses pooled second doses at about 4 or about 12 weeks. This specimen consisted of peripheral blood, obtained 28 days after the second AZD1222 dose. The source is an adult who received the AZD1222 COVID-19 vaccine. The genes are TRBV11-2 and TRBJ2-7; 9 nucleotides align to TRBD1. Written as DNA, the CDR3 is TGTGCCAGCAGCGGACAGGGGTACGAGCAGTACTTC. This translates into CASSGQGYEQYF.